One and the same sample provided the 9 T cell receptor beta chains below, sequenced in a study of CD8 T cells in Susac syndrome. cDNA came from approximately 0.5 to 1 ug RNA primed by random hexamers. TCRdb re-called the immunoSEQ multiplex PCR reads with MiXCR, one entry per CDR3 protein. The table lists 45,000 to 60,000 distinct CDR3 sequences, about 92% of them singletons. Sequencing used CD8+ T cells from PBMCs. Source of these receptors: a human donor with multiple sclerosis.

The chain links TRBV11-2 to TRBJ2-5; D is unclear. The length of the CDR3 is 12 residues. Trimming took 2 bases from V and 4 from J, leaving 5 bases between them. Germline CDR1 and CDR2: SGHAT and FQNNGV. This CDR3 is CASSLFGETQYF. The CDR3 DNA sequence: TGTGCCAGCAGCTTATTTGGAGAGACCCAGTACTTC.

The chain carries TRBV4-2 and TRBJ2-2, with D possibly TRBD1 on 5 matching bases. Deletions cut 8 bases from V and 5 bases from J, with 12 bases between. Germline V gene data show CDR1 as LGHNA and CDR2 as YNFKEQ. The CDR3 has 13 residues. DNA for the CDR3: TGTGCCAGCGAGGACAAAATGACCGGGGAGCTGTTTTTT. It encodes CASEDKMTGELFF.

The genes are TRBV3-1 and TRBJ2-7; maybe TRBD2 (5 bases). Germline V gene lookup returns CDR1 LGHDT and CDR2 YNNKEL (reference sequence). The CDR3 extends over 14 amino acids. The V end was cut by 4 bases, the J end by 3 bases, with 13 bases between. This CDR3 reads CASSLPGSLYEQYF. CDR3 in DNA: TGTGCCAGCAGCCTACCGGGATCACTCTACGAGCAGTACTTC.

CDR3 nucleotide sequence: TGTGCCAGCAGCACCCTCGGGGGATTCAATCAGCCCCAGCATTTT. This codes for CASSTLGGFNQPQHF. The V and J genes are TRBV7-6 and TRBJ1-5; a weak D match, TRBD1 (5 bases). Germline loops: CDR1 SGHVS, CDR2 FNYEAQ. This CDR3 has 15 residues. V was clipped by 5 bases and J by 3 bases, with 14 bases between them.

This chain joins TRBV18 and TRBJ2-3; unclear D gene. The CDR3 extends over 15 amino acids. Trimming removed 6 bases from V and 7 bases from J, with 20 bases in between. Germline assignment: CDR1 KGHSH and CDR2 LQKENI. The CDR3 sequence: CASSPIPPTRHTQYF. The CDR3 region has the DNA TGTGCCAGCTCGCCGATCCCTCCAACCCGTCATACGCAGTATTTT.

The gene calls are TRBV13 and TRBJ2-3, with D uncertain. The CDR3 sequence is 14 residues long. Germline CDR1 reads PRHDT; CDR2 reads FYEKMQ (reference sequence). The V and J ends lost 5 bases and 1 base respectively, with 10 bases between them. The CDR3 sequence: CASSRSVGTDTQYF. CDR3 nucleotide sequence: TGTGCCAGCAGCCGAAGCGTCGGCACAGATACGCAGTATTTT.

The DNA for the CDR3 is TGCAGCGTTGAAGTCGCGTACGAGCAGTACTTC. Translation gives CSVEVAYEQYF. This chain uses TRBV29-1 with TRBJ2-7, with D uncertain. V dropped 1 base and J dropped 4 bases, with 5 bases sitting between them. Germline-derived CDR1 and CDR2 are SQVTM and ANQGSEA. The CDR3 covers 11 residues.

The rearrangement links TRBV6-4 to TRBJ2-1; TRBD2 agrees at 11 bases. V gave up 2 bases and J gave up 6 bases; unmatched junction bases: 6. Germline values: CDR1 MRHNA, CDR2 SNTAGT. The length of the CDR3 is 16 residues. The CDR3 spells CASSDASGGSSNEQFF. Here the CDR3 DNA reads TGTGCCAGCAGTGACGCTAGCGGGGGGTCAAGCAATGAGCAGTTCTTC.

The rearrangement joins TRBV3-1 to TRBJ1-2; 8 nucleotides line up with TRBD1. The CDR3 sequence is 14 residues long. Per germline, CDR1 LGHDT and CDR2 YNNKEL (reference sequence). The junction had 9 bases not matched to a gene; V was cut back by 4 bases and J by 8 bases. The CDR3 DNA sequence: TGTGCCAGCAGCCCCAGACAGGGGATGAACGGCTACACCTTC. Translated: CASSPRQGMNGYTF.